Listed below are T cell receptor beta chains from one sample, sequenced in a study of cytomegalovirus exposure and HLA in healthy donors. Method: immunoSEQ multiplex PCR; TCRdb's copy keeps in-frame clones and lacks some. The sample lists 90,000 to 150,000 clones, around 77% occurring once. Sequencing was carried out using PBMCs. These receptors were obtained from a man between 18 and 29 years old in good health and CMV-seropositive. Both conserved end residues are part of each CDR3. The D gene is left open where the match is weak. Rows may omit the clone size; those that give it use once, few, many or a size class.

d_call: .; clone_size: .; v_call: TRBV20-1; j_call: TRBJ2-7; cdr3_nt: TGCAGTGCTGCGCCTTACGAGCAGTACTTC; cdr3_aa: CSAAPYEQYF
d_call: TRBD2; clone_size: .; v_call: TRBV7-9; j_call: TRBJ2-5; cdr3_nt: TGTGCCAGCAGCTCCCTCAGCGGGAGTGATCGGGAGACCCAGTACTTC; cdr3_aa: CASSSLSGSDRETQYF
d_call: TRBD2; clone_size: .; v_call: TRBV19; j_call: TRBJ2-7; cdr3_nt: TGTGCCACTCTTCCGGGGGGGAGCTCCTACGAGCAGTACTTC; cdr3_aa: CATLPGGSSYEQYF
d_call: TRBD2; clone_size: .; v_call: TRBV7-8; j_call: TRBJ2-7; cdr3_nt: TGTGCCAGCAGCTTCTCGACTAGCGGGGGATCCTACGAGCAGTACTTC; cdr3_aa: CASSFSTSGGSYEQYF
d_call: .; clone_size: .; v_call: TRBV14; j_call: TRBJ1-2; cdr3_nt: TGTGCCAGCAGCCAGAGTATCTCTGGCTACACCTTC; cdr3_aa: CASSQSISGYTF
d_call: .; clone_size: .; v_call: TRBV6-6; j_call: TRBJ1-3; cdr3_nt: TGTGCCAGCAGTTACCTCCAGGGGCTCGCTGGAAACACCATATATTTT; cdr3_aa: CASSYLQGLAGNTIYF
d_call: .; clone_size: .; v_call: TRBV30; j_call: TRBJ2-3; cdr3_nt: TGTGCCTGGAAAGAGAGCGACTCAAATACGCAGTATTTT; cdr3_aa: CAWKESDSNTQYF
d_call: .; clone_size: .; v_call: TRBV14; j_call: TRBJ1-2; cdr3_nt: TGTGCCAGCAGCCAAGATCCGGCGCGGATAACGAATGAGGGCTACACCTTC; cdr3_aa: CASSQDPARITNEGYTF
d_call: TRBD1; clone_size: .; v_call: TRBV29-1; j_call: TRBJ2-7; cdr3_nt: TGCAGCACACGACAGGGCTACGAGCAGTACTTC; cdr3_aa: CSTRQGYEQYF
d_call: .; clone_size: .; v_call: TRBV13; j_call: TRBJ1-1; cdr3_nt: TGTGCCATCTCTCAGGGGTTTCCCATAAACACTGAAGCTTTCTTT; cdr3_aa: CAISQGFPINTEAFF
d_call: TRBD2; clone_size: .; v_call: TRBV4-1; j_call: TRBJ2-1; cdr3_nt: TGCGCCAGCAGCCAAGATCGCGGCGGGAGGTCCTACAATGAGCAGTTCTTC; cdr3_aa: CASSQDRGGRSYNEQFF
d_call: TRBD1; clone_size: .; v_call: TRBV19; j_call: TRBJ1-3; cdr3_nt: TGTGCCAGTTCACGAATTGGGACAGATGGAAACACCATATATTTT; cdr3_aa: CASSRIGTDGNTIYF
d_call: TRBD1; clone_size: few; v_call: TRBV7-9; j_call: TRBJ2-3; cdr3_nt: TGTGCCAGCAGCGAACCGGGACAGGAGATCGGGGATACGCAGTATTTT; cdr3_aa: CASSEPGQEIGDTQYF
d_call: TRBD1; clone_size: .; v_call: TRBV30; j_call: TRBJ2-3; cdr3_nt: TGTGCCTGGATCCCGGGACAGAAAACCATTAGCACAGATACGCAGTATTTT; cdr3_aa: CAWIPGQKTISTDTQYF
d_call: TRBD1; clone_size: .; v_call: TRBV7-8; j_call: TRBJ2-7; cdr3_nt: TGTGCCAGCAGCTTAGACCAGGGGGCTGGTTACGAGCAGTACTTC; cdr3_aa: CASSLDQGAGYEQYF
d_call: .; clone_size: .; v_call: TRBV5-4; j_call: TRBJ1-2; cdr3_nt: TGTGCCAGCAGCCCGGGGGGGGATGGCTACACCTTC; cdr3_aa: CASSPGGDGYTF
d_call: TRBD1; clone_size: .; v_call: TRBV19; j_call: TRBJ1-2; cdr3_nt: TGTGCCAGTAGTCCGAGGAAACAGGGGGAAAACTATGGCTACACCTTC; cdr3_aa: CASSPRKQGENYGYTF
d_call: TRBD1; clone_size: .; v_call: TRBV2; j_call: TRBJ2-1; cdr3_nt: TGTGCCAGCAGTCCCGGACAGGTCGGTGAGCAGTTCTTC; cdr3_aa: CASSPGQVGEQFF
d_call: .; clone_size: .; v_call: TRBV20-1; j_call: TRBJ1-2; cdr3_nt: TGCAGTGCAACGGACAAGTATGGCTACACCTTC; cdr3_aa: CSATDKYGYTF
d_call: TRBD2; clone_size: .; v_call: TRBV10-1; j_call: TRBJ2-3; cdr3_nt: TGCGCCAGCAAACCTAGCGGATCTAGCACAGATACGCAGTATTTT; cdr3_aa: CASKPSGSSTDTQYF
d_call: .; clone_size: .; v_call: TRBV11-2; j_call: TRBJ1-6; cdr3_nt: TGTGCCAGCCGAGAGAGACAGGCAGTTTCACCCCTCCACTTT; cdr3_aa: CASRERQAVSPLHF
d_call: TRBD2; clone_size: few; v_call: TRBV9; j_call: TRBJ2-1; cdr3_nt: TGTGCCAGCAGCGTAGAGACTAGCGGGGCTGGATTCTACAATGAGCAGTTCTTC; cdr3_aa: CASSVETSGAGFYNEQFF
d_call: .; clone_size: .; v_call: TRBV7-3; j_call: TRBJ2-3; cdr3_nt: TGTGCCAGCAGCTTATTTGCTAGCCCTCTCTATTTT; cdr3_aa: CASSLFASPLYF
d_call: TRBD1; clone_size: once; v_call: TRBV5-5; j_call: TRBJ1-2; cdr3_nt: TGTGCCAGCAGCTCCCAAGGACATACCGGGACAGGGTTTAACTATGGCTACACCTTC; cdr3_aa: CASSSQGHTGTGFNYGYTF
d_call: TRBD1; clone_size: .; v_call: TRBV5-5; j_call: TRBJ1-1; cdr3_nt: TGTGCCAGCAGCTTACCAACAGGGGGGAACACTGAAGCTTTCTTT; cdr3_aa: CASSLPTGGNTEAFF
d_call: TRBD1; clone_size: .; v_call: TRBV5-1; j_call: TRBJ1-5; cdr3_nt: TGCGCCAGCAGATCGGGACAGGGTGTAAATCAGCCCCAGCATTTT; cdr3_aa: CASRSGQGVNQPQHF
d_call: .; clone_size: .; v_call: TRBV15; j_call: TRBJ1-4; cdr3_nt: TGTGCCACCAGCAGAGATCGAAAGATCAACTCTAATGAAAAACTGTTTTTT; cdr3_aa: CATSRDRKINSNEKLFF